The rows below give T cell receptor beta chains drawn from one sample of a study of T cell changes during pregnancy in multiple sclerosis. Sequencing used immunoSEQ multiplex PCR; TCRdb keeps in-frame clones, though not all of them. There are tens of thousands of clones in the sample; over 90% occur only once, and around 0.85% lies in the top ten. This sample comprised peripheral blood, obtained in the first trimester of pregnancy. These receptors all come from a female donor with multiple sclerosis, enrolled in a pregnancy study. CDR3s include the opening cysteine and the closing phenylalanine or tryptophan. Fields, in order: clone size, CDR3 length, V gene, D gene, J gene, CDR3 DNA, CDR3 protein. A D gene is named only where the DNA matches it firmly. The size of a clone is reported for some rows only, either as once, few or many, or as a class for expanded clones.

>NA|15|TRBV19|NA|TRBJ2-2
TGTGCCAGTAGGTCAGGACTTGCGAACACCGGGGAGCTGTTTTTT
CASRSGLANTGELFF
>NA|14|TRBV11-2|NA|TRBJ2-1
TGTGCCAGCAGCCCGGGGTCCTCCTACAATGAGCAGTTCTTC
CASSPGSSYNEQFF
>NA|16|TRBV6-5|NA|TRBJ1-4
TGTGCCAGCAGTTACTCGAGTGGCCCTCTAGATGAAAAACTGTTTTTT
CASSYSSGPLDEKLFF
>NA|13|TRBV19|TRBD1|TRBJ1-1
TGTGCCAGTAGTGCCCGGGACAGGCGGGTTACTTTCTTT
CASSARDRRVTFF
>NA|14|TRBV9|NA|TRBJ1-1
TGTGCCAGCAGCCCAGCACAGACGAACACTGAAGCTTTCTTT
CASSPAQTNTEAFF
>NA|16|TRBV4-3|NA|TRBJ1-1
TGCGCCAGCAGCCAAGAGAGGCTTGTCATGAACACTGAAGCTTTCTTT
CASSQERLVMNTEAFF
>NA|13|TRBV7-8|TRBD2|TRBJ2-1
TGTGCCAGCAGCACCGGGACTAGCCAGGAGCAGTTCTTC
CASSTGTSQEQFF
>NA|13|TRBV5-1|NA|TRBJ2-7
TGCGCCAGCAGCCTCACCGGGGACTACGAGCAGTACTTC
CASSLTGDYEQYF
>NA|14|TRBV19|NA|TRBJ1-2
TGTGCCAGTAGTATTTTGGGGGCTATAGATGGCTACACCTTC
CASSILGAIDGYTF
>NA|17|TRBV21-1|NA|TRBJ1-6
TGTGCCAGCAGCAAAGGCTCAGAAAGCTCCTATAATTCACCCCTCCACTTT
CASSKGSESSYNSPLHF
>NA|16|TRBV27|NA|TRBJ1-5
TGTGCCAGCAGTTTAGTCGGGCAGGGTAGCAATCAGCCCCAGCATTTT
CASSLVGQGSNQPQHF
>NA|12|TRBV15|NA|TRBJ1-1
TGTGCCACCAGCAGAGAGGACAGAGAAGCTTTCTTT
CATSREDREAFF
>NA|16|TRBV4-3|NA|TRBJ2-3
TGCGCCAGCAGCCAAGCTCCACCCGGGGTCACAGATACGCAGTATTTT
CASSQAPPGVTDTQYF
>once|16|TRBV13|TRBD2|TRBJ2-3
TGTGCCAGCAGCTTAGGAGCGGGGGCCCGCACAGATACGCAGTATTTT
CASSLGAGARTDTQYF
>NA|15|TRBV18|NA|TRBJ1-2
TGTGCCAGCTCCCCCTCGGAGGGTATAGGCTATGGCTACACCTTC
CASSPSEGIGYGYTF
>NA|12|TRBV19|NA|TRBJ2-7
TGTGCCAGTAGTATCCCTCCGTACGAGCAGTACTTC
CASSIPPYEQYF
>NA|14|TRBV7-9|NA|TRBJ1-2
TGTGCCAGCAGCTTACCAGGGAGGGAGGACGGCTACACCTTC
CASSLPGREDGYTF
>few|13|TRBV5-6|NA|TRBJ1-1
TGTGCCAGCAGTTTCGACAGGAACACTGAAGCTTTCTTT
CASSFDRNTEAFF
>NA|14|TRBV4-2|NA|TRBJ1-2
TGTGCCAGCAGCCAAGTTCGGGGGGCGAATGGCTACACCTTC
CASSQVRGANGYTF
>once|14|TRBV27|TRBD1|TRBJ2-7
TGTGCCAGCAGTTTAAGTTACCAGGGGGCCGAGCAGTACTTC
CASSLSYQGAEQYF
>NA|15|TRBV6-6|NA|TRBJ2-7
TGTGCCAGCAGTTACGGGGGGGCCTCCGTCTACGAGCAGTACTTC
CASSYGGASVYEQYF
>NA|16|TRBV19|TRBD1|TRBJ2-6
TGTGCCAGTAGTACCGGAACAGGGGCTGGGGCCAACGTCCTGACTTTC
CASSTGTGAGANVLTF
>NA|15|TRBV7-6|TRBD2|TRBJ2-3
TGTGCCAGCAGCTACACTAGCGGGGACACAGATACGCAGTATTTT
CASSYTSGDTDTQYF
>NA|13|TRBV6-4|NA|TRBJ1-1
TGTGCCAGCAGTGACTCGGGGGGCACTGAAGCTTTCTTT
CASSDSGGTEAFF
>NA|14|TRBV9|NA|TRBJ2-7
TGTGCCAGCAGCGTAGCTGCGGGATCCTACGAGCAGTACTTC
CASSVAAGSYEQYF
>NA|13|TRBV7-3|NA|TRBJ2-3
TGTGCCAGCAGTCGACCGGGGGCAGATACGCAGTATTTT
CASSRPGADTQYF
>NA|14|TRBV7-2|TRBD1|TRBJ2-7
TGTGCCAGCAGCTTAGACAGGGGGCCCTACGAGCAGTACTTC
CASSLDRGPYEQYF
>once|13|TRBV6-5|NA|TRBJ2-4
TGTGCCAGCAGCAAAGGAGACTCTAACATTCAGTACTTC
CASSKGDSNIQYF
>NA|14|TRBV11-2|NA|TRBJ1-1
TGTGCCAGCAGCCTAAGCGGGGGTGAGACTGAAGCTTTCTTT
CASSLSGGETEAFF
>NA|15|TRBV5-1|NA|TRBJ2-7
TGCGCCAGCAGGGCGGGGGCATCGAGCTCCTACGAGCAGTACTTC
CASRAGASSSYEQYF
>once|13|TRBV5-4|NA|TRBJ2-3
TGTGCCAGCAGCTCTGAGGGCACAGATACGCAGTATTTT
CASSSEGTDTQYF
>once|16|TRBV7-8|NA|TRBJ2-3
TGTGCCAGCAGCTTAGCCGGTAGGACAGTTAAAGATACGCAGTATTTT
CASSLAGRTVKDTQYF
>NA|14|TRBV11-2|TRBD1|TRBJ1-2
TGTGCCAGCAGCACCCGGGACAGGGGGTTTGGCTACACCTTC
CASSTRDRGFGYTF
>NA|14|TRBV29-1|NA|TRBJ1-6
TGCAGCGTGGGGGGGGGAGCCCGTAATTCACCCCTCCACTTT
CSVGGGARNSPLHF
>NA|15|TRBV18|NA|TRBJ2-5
TGTGCCAGCTCACAGAATGGGACTCCGCAAGAGACCCAGTACTTC
CASSQNGTPQETQYF
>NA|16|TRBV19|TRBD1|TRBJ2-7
TGTGCCAGTAGTATAGCACCCTGGGACAGGGGGTCCGAGCAGTACTTC
CASSIAPWDRGSEQYF
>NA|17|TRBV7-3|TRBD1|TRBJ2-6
TGTGCCAGCAGCTTGGACAGGGGTGGCTCTGGGGCCAACGTCCTGACTTTC
CASSLDRGGSGANVLTF
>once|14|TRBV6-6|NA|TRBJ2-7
TGTGCCAGCAGCCGCGACAGGAATAGCTACGAGCAGTACTTC
CASSRDRNSYEQYF
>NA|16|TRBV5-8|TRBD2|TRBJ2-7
TGTGCCAGCAGCTCCACCTTAGCGGGGGTTACCTACGAGCAGTACTTC
CASSSTLAGVTYEQYF
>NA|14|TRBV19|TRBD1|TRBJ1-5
TGTGCCACCAGCCTCTGGACAGGGGATCAGCCCCAGCATTTT
CATSLWTGDQPQHF
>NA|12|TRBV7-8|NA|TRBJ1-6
TGTGCCAGCAGCTTGTCATCTTCACCCCTCCACTTT
CASSLSSSPLHF
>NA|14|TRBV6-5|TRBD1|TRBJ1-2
TGTGCCAGCAGGCCCGGGACAGGTAACTATGGCTACACCTTC
CASRPGTGNYGYTF
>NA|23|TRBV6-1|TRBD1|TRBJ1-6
TGTGCCAGCAGTGAAGCCTCGGACAGGGGGCGACTAGGCACTCCGACGCGAACCCAGACTAGCCACTTT
CASSEASDRGRLGTPTRTQTSHF
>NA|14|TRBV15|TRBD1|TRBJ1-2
TGTGCCACCAGCAGGCGACAGGGGGCAGGTGGCTACACCTTC
CATSRRQGAGGYTF